This TCR beta chain was captured in a study of graft-versus-host responses after intestinal transplantation. Study context: Each recipient received a multivisceral, liver-intestinal, or isolated intestinal graft. Every recipient had anti-thymocyte globulin induction and 2 to 4 years of tacrolimus plus steroids.

Lamina propria and intraepithelial lymphocytes were released by processing graft tissue. The CDR3 sequence is 13 residues long. Between the trimmed V and J ends, which lost 4 bases and 7 bases, there was a span of 12 bases. Germline V gives CDR1 SGHRS, CDR2 YFSETQ. Data came from immunoSEQ multiplex PCR; TCRdb stores just in-frame clones and leaves some out. The sample contains 20,000 or so clones, around 76% of which appear only once. In its sample, this clone was seen a few times. Antigen specificity is unknown. Whole-study findings and limits: There was an association between peak levels of circulating GvH clones and early post-transplant HvG declines. Present in recipient marrow, GvH clones included some that appeared first in ileum or blood.

Specimen: ileum tissue, collected around 20 days after intestinal transplant. The gene calls are TRBV5-1 and TRBJ2-1, with D possibly TRBD2 on 6 matching bases. The TCR comes from a human patient who received an intestinal transplant, so some T cells may come from the graft donor. CDR3 protein: CASSAGTINEQFF. CDR3 DNA: TGCGCCAGCAGCGCGGGGACGATTAATGAGCAGTTCTTC.